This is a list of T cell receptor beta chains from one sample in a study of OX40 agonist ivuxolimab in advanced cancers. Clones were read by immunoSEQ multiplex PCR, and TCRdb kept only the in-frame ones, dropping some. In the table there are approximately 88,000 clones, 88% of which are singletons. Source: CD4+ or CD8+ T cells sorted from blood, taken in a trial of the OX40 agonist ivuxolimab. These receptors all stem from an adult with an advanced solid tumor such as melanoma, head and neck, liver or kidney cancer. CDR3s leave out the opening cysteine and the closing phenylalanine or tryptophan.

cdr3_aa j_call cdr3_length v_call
ASSRQGVPSLGTNVLT TRBJ2-6 16 TRBV5-4
ASKDRERNTEAF TRBJ1-1 12 TRBV19
ASSIKRAEGAMAAF TRBJ1-1 14 TRBV19
AWSPTSGDVTQY TRBJ2-5 12 TRBV30
ASRPDRPYGYT TRBJ1-2 11 TRBV5-4
ASRIQGAGELF TRBJ2-2 11 TRBV2
ASSLDGTGGGYT TRBJ1-2 12 TRBV7-9
ASRSLMNTEAF TRBJ1-1 11 TRBV6-5
SVGQGRETQY TRBJ2-5 10 TRBV29-1
ASSDAGTNEKLF TRBJ1-4 12 TRBV7-8
AISESGILAGTNEQF TRBJ2-1 15 TRBV10-3
ASSLVARYEQF TRBJ2-1 11 TRBV5-1
ASSITGTSRMETQY TRBJ2-5 14 TRBV5-1
ASSQTLSGNTIY TRBJ1-3 12 TRBV7-2
AWSVGSVTTEAF TRBJ1-1 12 TRBV30
ASSPGLAGYQETQY TRBJ2-5 14 TRBV5-1
ASSVKRQSNQPQH TRBJ1-5 13 TRBV10-2
AWSPVIGLAGGFPSTDTQY TRBJ2-3 19 TRBV30
ASSFRGEQY TRBJ2-7 9 TRBV5-8
ASSSGLAGRYEQY TRBJ2-7 13 TRBV9
ASSLLAGGPHSTDTQY TRBJ2-3 16 TRBV7-6
ASAKGGYGYT TRBJ1-2 10 TRBV28
ASSALTGPGEQY TRBJ2-7 12 TRBV9
ASSLVVAETDTQY TRBJ2-3 13 TRBV5-1
AWSGDRNQPQH TRBJ1-5 11 TRBV30
ASSLEGAVTNEKLF TRBJ1-4 14 TRBV7-8
ASSFSVGDYGYT TRBJ1-2 12 TRBV7-2
ASSLQGPDTQY TRBJ2-3 11 TRBV27
ASSNPSGRSTDTQY TRBJ2-3 14 TRBV5-4
ASSESVGVVAGNTIY TRBJ1-3 15 TRBV2
SVTGLLAKNIQY TRBJ2-4 12 TRBV29-1
ASSLGGAGDTEAF TRBJ1-1 13 TRBV5-1
ASSLGGSRSGKDEKLF TRBJ1-4 16 TRBV5-8
ASSARDTGLYEKLF TRBJ1-4 14 TRBV9
ASRNPYLTGTNYGYT TRBJ1-2 15 TRBV19
ASAPNRGRELTTVANTEAF TRBJ1-1 19 TRBV27
ASSSTSVNSPLH TRBJ1-6 12 TRBV11-3
ASSIRGQTYEQY TRBJ2-7 12 TRBV19
ASSSSPPNEQF TRBJ2-1 11 TRBV7-6
ASMTLREGGTGELF TRBJ2-2 14 TRBV19
ASTRAGQGAEGYT TRBJ1-2 13 TRBV5-1
ASSALTEAIGELF TRBJ2-2 13 TRBV6-1
ASSLEAGETQY TRBJ2-5 11 TRBV11-3
AWSVLGETQY TRBJ2-5 10 TRBV30
ASSLTPQGGPEAF TRBJ1-1 13 TRBV5-1
ASRDRGRVDEKLF TRBJ1-4 13 TRBV6-1
ASSFGSGDTYEQY TRBJ2-7 13 TRBV7-9
ASSQLRNTIY TRBJ1-3 10 TRBV28
ASRTTGFGTEAF TRBJ1-1 12 TRBV28
ASSFLVEQY TRBJ2-7 9 TRBV5-8
ASSARLNNEQF TRBJ2-1 11 TRBV19
ASSVTSGSLTDTQY TRBJ2-3 14 TRBV2